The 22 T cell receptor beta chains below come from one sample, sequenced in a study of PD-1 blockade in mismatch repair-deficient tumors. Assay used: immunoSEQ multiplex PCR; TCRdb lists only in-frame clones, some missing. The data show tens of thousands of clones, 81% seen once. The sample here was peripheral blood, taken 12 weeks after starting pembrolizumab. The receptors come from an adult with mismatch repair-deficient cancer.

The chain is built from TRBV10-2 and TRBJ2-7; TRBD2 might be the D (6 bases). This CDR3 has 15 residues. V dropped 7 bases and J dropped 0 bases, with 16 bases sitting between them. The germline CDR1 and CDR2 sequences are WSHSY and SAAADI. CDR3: CASMGPGGISYEQYF. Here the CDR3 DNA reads TGCGCCAGCATGGGTCCTGGAGGGATCTCCTACGAGCAGTACTTC.

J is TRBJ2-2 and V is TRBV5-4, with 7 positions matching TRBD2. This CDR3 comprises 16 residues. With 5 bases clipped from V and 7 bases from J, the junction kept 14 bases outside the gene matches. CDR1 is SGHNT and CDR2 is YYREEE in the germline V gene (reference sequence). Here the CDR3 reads CASRPGGRAGNGELFF. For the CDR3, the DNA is TGTGCCAGCAGACCTGGCGGGAGAGCGGGGAACGGGGAGCTGTTTTTT.

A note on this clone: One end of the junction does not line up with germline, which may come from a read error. The CDR3 DNA sequence: TGTGCCAGCAGCGTAGCGGCGGGGGCGAAAACCGGGGAGCTGTTTTTT. This gives the protein CASSVAAGAKTGELFF. This rearrangement joins TRBV9 to TRBJ2-2; the D gene is possibly TRBD2 (7 bases). This CDR3 is built from 16 residues. Germline V gene data show CDR1 as SGDLS and CDR2 as YYNGEE.

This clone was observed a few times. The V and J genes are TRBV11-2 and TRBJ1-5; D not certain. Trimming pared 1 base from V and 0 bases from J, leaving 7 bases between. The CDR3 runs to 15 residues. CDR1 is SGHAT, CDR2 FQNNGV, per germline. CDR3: CASSLVANSNQPQHF. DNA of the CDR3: TGTGCCAGCAGCTTAGTCGCGAATAGCAATCAGCCCCAGCATTTT.

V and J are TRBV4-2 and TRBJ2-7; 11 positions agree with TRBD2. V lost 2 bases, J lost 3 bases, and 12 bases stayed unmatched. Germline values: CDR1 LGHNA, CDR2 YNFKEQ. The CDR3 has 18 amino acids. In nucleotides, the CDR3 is TGTGCCAGCAGCCAAACGGGGGCCTTAGCGGGAGGGCTCTACGAGCAGTACTTC. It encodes CASSQTGALAGGLYEQYF.

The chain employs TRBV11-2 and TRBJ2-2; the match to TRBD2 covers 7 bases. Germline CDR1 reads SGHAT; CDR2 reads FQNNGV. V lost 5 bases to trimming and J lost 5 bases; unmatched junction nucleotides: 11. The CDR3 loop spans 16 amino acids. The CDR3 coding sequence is TGTGCCAGCAGCCCGGTTGGAGCGGGAAGTACCGGGGAGCTGTTTTTT. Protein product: CASSPVGAGSTGELFF. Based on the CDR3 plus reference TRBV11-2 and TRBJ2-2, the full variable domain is EAGVAQSPRYKIIEKRQSVAFWCNPISGHATLYWYQQILGQGPKLLIQFQNNGVVDDSQLPKDRFSAERLKGVDSTLKIQPAKLEDSAVYLCASSPVGAGSTGELFFGEGSRLTVL.

DNA of the CDR3: TGTGCCTGGACCTACCTGGGGAGCTCTGGAAACACCATATATTTT. Amino acid sequence: CAWTYLGSSGNTIYF. This chain uses TRBV30 with TRBJ1-3; D is unclear. Germline V lookup: CDR1 GTSNPN, CDR2 SVGIG (reference sequence). The ends were cut back, 4 bases at V and 0 bases at J, with 13 bases in the middle. This CDR3 has 15 amino acids.

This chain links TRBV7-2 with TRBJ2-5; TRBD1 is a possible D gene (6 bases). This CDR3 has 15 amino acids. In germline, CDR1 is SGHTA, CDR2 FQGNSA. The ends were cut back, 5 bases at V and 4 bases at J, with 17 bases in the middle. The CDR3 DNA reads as TGTGCCAGCAGCCAACAGGTGGGGGCCCTAGAGACCCAGTACTTC. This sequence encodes CASSQQVGALETQYF.

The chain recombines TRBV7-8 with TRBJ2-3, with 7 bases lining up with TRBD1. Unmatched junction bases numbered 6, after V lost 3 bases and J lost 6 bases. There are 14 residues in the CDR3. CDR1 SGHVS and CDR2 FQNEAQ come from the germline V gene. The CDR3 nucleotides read TGTGCCAGCAGCTTCCTGTCCAGGGGGGATACGCAGTATTTT. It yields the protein CASSFLSRGDTQYF.

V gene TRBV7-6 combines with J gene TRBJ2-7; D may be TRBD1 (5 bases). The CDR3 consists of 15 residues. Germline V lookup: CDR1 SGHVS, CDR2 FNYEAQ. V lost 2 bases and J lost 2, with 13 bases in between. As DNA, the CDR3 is TGTGCCAGCAGCTTACTTCAGGGAATACCCTACGAGCAGTACTTC. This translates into CASSLLQGIPYEQYF.

The CDR3 sequence: CASSDGSVGWNEQFF. As DNA, the CDR3 is TGTGCCAGCAGTGATGGAAGCGTGGGATGGAATGAGCAGTTCTTC. This chain joins TRBV25-1 and TRBJ2-1; D is undetermined. The V end was cut by 3 bases, the J end by 7 bases, with 16 bases between. This CDR3 is 15 amino acids long. CDR1 and CDR2 from the germline V gene are MGHDK and SYGVNS.

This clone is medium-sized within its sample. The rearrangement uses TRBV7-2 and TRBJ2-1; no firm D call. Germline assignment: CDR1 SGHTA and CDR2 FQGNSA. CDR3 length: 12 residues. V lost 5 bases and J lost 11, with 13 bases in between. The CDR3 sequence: CASSEHTGQQFF. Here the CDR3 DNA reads TGTGCCAGCAGCGAGCACACCGGCCAGCAGTTCTTC.

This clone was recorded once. CDR3 bases: TGTGCCAGCAGCGTAGGATTGCGGGAAGGGGAGCAGTACTTC. Translated, it gives CASSVGLREGEQYF. The rearrangement links TRBV9 to TRBJ2-7; a possible D gene is TRBD2 (6 bases). CDR1 is SGDLS and CDR2 is YYNGEE in the germline V gene. The CDR3 consists of 14 residues. The V gene lost 0 bases and the J gene lost 7 bases, with 14 bases spanning the gap.

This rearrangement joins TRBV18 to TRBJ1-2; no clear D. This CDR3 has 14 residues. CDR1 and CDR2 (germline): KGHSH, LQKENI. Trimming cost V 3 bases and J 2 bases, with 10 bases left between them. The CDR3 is CASSPQNGNYGYTF. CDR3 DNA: TGTGCCAGCTCACCCCAAAACGGCAACTATGGCTACACCTTC.

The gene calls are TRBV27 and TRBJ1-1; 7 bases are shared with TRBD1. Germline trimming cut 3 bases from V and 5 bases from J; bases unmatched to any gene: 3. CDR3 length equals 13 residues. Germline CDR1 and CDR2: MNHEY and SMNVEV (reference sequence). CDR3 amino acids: CASSFAGGTEAFF. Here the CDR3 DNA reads TGTGCCAGCAGTTTTGCAGGGGGGACTGAAGCTTTCTTT.

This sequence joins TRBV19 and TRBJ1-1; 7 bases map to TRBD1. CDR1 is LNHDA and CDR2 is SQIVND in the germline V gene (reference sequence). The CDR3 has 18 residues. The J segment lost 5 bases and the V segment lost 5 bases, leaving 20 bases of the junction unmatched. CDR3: CASSSLGAGGPYGTEAFF. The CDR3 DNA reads TGTGCCAGTAGTTCCTTGGGGGCAGGGGGTCCTTATGGGACTGAAGCTTTCTTT.

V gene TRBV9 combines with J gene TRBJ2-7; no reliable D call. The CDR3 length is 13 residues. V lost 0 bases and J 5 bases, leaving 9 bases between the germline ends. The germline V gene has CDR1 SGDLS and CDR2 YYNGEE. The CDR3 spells CASSVAVGDEQYF. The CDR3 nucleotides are TGTGCCAGCAGCGTAGCTGTTGGAGACGAGCAGTACTTC. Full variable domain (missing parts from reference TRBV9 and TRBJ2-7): DSGVTQTPKHLITATGQRVTLRCSPRSGDLSVYWYQQSLDQGLQFLIQYYNGEERAKGNILERFSAQQFPDLHSELNLSSLELGDSALYFCASSVAVGDEQYFGPGTRLTVT.

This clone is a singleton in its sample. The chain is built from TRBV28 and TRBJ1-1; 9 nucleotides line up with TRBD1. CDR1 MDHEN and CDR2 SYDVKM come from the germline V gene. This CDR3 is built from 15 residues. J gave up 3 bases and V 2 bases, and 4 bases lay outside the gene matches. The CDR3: CASSLGGQGYTEAFF. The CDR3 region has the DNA TGTGCCAGCAGTTTAGGGGGACAGGGTTACACTGAAGCTTTCTTT.

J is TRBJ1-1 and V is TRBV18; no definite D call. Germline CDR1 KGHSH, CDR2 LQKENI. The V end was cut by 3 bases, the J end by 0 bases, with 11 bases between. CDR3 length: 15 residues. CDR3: CASSPQQTLNTEAFF. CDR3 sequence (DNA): TGTGCCAGCTCACCGCAACAGACGTTGAACACTGAAGCTTTCTTT.

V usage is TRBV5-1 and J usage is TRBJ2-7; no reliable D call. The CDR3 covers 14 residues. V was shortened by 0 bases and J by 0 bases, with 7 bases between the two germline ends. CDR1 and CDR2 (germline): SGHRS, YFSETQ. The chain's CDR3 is CASSLDSFSYEQYF. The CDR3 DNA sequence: TGCGCCAGCAGCTTGGACAGTTTCTCCTACGAGCAGTACTTC. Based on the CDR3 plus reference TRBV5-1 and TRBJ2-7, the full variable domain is KAGVTQTPRYLIKTRGQQVTLSCSPISGHRSVSWYQQTPGQGLQFLFEYFSETQRNKGNFPGRFSGRQFSNSRSEMNVSTLELGDSALYLCASSLDSFSYEQYFGPGTRLTVT.

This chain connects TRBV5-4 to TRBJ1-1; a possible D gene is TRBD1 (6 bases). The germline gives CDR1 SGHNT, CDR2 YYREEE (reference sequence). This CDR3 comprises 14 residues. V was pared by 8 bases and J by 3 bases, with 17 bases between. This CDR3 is CASSYRDSDTEAFF. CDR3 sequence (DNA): TGTGCCAGTAGTTACAGGGATTCGGACACTGAAGCTTTCTTT.

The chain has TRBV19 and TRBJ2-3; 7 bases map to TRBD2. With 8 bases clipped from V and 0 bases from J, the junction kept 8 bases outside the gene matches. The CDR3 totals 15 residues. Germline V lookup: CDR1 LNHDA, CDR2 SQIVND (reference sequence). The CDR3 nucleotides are TGTGCCAGTGGGGCTAGCGGTCCTAGCACAGATACGCAGTATTTT. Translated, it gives CASGASGPSTDTQYF. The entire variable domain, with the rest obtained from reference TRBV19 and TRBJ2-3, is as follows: DGGITQSPKYLFRKEGQNVTLSCEQNLNHDAMYWYRQDPGQGLRLIYYSQIVNDFQKGDIAEGYSVSREKKESFPLTVTSAQKNPTAFYLCASGASGPSTDTQYFGPGTRLTVL.